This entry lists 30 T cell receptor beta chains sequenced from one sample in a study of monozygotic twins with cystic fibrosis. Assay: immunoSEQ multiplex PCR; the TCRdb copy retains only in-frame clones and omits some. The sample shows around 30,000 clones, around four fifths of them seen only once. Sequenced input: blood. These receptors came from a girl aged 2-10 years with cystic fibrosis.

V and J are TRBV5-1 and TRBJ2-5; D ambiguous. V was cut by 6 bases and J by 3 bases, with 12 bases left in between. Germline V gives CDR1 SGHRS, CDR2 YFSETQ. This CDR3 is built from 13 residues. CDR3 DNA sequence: TGCGCCAGCAAGCATGGTACAGAAGAGACCCAGTACTTC. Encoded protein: CASKHGTEETQYF.

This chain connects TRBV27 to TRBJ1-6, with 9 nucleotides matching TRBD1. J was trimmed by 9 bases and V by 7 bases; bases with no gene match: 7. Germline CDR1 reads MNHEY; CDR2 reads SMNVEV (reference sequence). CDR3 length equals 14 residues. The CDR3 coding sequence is TGTGCCAGCACCAAGGACAGGGGTGGTTCACCCCTCCACTTT. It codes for CASTKDRGGSPLHF.

CDR3 protein: CAIEPGQQPDTQYF. The CDR3 DNA reads as TGTGCCATCGAACCGGGACAGCAGCCCGATACGCAGTATTTT. The chain carries TRBV10-3 and TRBJ2-3; TRBD1 matches 7 bases. Losses at the gene ends were 8 bases for V and 6 bases for J; bases not matched to a gene: 11. This CDR3 is 14 amino acids long. Looked up from germline, CDR1 is ENHRY and CDR2 is SYGVKD.

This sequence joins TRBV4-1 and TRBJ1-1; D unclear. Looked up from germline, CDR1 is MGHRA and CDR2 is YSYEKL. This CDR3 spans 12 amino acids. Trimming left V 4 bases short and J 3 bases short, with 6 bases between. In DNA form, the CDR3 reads TGCGCCAGCAGCCCTACTGACACTGAAGCTTTCTTT. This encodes CASSPTDTEAFF.

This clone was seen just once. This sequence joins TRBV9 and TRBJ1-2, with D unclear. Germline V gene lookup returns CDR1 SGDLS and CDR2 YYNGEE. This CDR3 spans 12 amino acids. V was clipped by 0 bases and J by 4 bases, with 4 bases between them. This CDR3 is CASSVVFYGYTF. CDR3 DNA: TGTGCCAGCAGCGTAGTTTTCTATGGCTACACCTTC.

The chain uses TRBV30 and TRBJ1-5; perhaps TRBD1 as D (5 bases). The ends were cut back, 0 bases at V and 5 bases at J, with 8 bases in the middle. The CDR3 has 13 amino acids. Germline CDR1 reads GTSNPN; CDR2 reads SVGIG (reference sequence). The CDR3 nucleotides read TGTGCCTGGAGTGTTGGGGCGGATCAGCCCCAGCATTTT. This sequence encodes CAWSVGADQPQHF.

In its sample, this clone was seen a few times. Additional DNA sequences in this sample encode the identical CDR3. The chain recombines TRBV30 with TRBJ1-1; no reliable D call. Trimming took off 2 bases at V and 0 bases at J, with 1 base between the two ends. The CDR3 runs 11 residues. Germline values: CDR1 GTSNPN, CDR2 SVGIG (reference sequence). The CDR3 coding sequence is TGTGCCTGGAGTCTGAACACTGAAGCTTTCTTT. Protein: CAWSLNTEAFF.

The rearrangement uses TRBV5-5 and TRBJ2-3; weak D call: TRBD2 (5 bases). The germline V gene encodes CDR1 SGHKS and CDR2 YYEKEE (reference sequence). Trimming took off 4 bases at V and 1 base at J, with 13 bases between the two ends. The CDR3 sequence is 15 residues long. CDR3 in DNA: TGTGCCAGCAGCGCGTGGGGTAGCGGCACAGATACGCAGTATTTT. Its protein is CASSAWGSGTDTQYF.

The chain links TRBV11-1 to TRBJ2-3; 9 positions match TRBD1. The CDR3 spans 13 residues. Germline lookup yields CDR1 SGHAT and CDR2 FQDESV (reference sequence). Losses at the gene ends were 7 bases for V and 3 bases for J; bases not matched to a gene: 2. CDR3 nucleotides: TGTGCCAGCACGGGACAGGGAACAGATACGCAGTATTTT. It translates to CASTGQGTDTQYF.

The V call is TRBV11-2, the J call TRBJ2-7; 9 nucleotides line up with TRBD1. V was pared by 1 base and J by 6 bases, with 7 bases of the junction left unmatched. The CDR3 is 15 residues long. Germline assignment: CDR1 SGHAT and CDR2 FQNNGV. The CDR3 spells CASSLGTGEHCEQYF. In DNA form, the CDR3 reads TGTGCCAGCAGCTTAGGGACAGGGGAGCATTGCGAGCAGTACTTC.

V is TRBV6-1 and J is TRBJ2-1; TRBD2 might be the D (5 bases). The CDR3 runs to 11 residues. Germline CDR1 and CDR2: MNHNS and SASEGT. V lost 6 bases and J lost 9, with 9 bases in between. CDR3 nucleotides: TGTGCCAGCAGCGGGGAGAGTGAGCAGTTCTTC. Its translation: CASSGESEQFF.

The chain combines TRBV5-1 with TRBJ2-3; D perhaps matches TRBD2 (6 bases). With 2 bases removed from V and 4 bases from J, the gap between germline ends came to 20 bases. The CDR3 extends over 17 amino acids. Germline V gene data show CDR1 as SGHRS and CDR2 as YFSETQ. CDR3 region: CASSFGRAGRSPDTQYF. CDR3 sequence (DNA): TGCGCCAGCAGCTTTGGAAGGGCGGGGAGGTCACCAGATACGCAGTATTTT.

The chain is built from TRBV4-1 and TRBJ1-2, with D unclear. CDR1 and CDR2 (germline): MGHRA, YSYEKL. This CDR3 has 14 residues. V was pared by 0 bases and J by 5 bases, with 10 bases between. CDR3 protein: CASSQDRGPYGYTF. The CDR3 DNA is TGCGCCAGCAGCCAAGATCGCGGTCCGTATGGCTACACCTTC.

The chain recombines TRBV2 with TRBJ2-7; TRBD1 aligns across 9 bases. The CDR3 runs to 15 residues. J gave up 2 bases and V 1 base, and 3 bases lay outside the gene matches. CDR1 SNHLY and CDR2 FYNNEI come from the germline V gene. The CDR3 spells CASSEDNRGPYEQYF. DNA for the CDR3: TGTGCCAGCAGTGAAGACAACAGGGGGCCCTACGAGCAGTACTTC.

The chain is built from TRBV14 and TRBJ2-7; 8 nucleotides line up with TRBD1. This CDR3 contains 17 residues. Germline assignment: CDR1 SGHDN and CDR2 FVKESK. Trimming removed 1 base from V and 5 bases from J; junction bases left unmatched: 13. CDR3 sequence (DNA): TGTGCCAGCAGCCAAGGTTTGTGGAGGACAGGGTTTAACGAGCAGTACTTC. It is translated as CASSQGLWRTGFNEQYF.

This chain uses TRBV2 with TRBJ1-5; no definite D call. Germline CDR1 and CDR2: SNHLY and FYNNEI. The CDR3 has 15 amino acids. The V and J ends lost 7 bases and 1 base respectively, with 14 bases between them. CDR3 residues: CASNQGRGSNQPQHF. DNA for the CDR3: TGTGCCAGCAATCAAGGGAGAGGGAGCAATCAGCCCCAGCATTTT.

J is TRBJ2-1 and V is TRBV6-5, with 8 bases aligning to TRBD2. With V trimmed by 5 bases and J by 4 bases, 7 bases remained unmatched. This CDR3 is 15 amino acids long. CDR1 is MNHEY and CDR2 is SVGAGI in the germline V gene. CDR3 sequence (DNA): TGTGCCAGCAGTCTGGCTAGCGGGCCATACAATGAGCAGTTCTTC. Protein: CASSLASGPYNEQFF.

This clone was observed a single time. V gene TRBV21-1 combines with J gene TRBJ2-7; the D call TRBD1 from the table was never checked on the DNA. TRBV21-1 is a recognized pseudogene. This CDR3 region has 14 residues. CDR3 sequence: CAGYPGDRLYEQYF. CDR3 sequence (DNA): TGTGCCGGCTACCCCGGGGACAGGCTCTACGAGCAGTACTTC.

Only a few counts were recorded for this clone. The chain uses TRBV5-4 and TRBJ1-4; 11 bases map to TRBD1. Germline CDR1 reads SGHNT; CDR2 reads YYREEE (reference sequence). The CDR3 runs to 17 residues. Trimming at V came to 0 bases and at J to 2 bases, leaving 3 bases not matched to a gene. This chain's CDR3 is CASSLGTGGLTNEKLFF. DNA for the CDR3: TGTGCCAGCAGCTTGGGGACAGGGGGCTTGACTAATGAAAAACTGTTTTTT.

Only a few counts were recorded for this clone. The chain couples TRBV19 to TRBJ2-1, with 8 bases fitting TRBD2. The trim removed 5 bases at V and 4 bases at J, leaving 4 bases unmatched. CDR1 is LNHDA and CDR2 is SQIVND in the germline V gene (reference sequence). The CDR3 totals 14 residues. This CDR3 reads CASSSSGGYNEQFF. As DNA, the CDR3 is TGTGCCAGTAGTTCCTCGGGAGGGTACAATGAGCAGTTCTTC.

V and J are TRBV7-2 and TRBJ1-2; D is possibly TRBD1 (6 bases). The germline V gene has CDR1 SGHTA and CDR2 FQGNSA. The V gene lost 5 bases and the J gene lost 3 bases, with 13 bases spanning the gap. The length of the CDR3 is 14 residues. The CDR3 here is CASSPAGHDYGYTF. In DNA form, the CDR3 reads TGTGCCAGCAGCCCAGCGGGACATGACTATGGCTACACCTTC.

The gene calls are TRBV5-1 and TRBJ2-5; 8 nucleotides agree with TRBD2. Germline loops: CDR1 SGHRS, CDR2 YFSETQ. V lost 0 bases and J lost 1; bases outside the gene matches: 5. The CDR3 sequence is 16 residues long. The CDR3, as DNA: TGCGCCAGCAGCTTGGTTCTAGCGGGTCGCCAAGAGACCCAGTACTTC. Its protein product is CASSLVLAGRQETQYF.

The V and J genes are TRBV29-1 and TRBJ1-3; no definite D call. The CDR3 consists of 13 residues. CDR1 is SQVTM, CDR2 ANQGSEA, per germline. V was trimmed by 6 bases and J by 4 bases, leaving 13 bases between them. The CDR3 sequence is CSVRGSLGNTIYF. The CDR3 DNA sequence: TGCAGCGTAAGAGGGTCGCTAGGAAACACCATATATTTT.

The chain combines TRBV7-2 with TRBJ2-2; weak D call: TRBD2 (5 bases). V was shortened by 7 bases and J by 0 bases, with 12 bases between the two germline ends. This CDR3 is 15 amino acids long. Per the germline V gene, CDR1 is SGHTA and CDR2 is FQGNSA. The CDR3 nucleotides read TGTGCCAGCAAACTAGAGATCGCGAACACCGGGGAGCTGTTTTTT. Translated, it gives CASKLEIANTGELFF.

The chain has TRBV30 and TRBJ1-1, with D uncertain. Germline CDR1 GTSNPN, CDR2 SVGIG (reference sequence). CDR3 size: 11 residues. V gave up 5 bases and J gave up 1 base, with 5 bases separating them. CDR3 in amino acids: CAWRENTEAFF. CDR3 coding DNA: TGTGCCTGGCGTGAGAACACTGAAGCTTTCTTT.

CDR3: CASSLGTGRGTDEQYF. CDR3 nucleotide sequence: TGTGCCAGCAGTTTGGGGACCGGACGGGGGACGGACGAGCAGTACTTC. The rearrangement joins TRBV27 to TRBJ2-7; D is possibly TRBD2 (6 bases). V was pared by 3 bases and J by 5 bases, with 20 bases between. The germline V gene has CDR1 MNHEY and CDR2 SMNVEV (reference sequence). The CDR3 is 16 amino acids.

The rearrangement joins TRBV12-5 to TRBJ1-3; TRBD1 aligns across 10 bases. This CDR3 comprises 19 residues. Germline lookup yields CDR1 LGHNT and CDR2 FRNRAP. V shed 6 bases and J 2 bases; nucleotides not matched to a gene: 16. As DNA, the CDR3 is TGTGCTAGTGGCACTCCGGGACAGGGGAAAAGGTTCACTGGAAACACCATATATTTT. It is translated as CASGTPGQGKRFTGNTIYF. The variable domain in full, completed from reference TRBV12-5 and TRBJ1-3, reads DARVTQTPRHKVTEMGQEVTMRCQPILGHNTVFWYRQTMMQGLELLAYFRNRAPLDDSGMPKDRFSAEMPDATLATLKIQPSEPRDSAVYFCASGTPGQGKRFTGNTIYFGEGSWLTVV.

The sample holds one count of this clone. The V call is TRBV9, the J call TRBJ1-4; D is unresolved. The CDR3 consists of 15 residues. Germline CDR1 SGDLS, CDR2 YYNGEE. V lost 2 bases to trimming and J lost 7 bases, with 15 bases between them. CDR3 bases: TGTGCCAGCAGCGTCGGGGAACGGTTTGCTGAAAAACTGTTTTTT. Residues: CASSVGERFAEKLFF.

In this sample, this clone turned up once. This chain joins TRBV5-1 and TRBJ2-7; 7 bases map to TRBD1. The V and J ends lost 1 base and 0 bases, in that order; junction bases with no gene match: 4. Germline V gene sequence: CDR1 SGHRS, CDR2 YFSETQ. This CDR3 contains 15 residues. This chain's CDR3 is CASSLLGTDSYEQYF. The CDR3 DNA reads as TGCGCCAGCAGCTTGTTGGGGACAGACTCCTACGAGCAGTACTTC. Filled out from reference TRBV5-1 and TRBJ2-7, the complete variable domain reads KAGVTQTPRYLIKTRGQQVTLSCSPISGHRSVSWYQQTPGQGLQFLFEYFSETQRNKGNFPGRFSGRQFSNSRSEMNVSTLELGDSALYLCASSLLGTDSYEQYFGPGTRLTVT.

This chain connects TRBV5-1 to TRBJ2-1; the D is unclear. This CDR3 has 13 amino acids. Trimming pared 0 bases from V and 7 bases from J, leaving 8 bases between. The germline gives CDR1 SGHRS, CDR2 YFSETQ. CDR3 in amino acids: CASSLAPGNEQFF. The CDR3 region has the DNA TGCGCCAGCAGCTTGGCCCCGGGTAATGAGCAGTTCTTC. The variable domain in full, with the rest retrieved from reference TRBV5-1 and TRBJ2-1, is KAGVTQTPRYLIKTRGQQVTLSCSPISGHRSVSWYQQTPGQGLQFLFEYFSETQRNKGNFPGRFSGRQFSNSRSEMNVSTLELGDSALYLCASSLAPGNEQFFGPGTRLTVL.